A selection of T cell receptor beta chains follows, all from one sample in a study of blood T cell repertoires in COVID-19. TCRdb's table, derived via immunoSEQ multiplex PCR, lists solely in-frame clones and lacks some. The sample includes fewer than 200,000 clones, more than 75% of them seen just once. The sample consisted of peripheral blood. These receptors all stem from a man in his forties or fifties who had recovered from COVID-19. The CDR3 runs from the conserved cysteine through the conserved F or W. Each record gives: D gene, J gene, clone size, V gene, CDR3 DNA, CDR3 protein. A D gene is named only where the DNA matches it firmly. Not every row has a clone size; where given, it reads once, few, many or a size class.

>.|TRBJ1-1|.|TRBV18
TGTGCCAGCTCACCAAAAGACAGTCTATTCGCTGAAGCTTTCTTT
CASSPKDSLFAEAFF
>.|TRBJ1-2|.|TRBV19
TGTGCCAGTAGTATAGAAACAGGGCTCGGCTACACCTTC
CASSIETGLGYTF
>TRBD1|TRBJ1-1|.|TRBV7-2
TGTGCCAGCAGCTTAGTGGGACAGGGTACTGAAGCTTTCTTT
CASSLVGQGTEAFF
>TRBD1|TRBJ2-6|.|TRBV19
TGTGCCAGTAGTATAATCCGACAGGGCCTGAGGGGGGCCAACGTCCTGACTTTC
CASSIIRQGLRGANVLTF
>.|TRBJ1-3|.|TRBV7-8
TGTGCCAGCAGCCTTTCTAGCTCTGGAAACACCATATATTTT
CASSLSSSGNTIYF
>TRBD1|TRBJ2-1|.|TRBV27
TGTGCCAGCAATCGTCGACAGGGAGCCGGCAATGAGCAGTTCTTC
CASNRRQGAGNEQFF
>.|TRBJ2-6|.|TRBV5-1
TGCGCCAGCAGCTTTGAGCAGGGAGGCGCTGGGGCCAACGTCCTGACTTTC
CASSFEQGGAGANVLTF
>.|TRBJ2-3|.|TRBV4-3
TGCGCCAGCAGCCAAGATCAACGGGGGACAGATACGCAGTATTTT
CASSQDQRGTDTQYF
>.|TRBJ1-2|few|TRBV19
TGTGCCAGTAGTGGTACAGGCTATGGCTACACCTTC
CASSGTGYGYTF
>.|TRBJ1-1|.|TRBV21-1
TGTGCCAGCCTAGGAAAACTTCGCCTTCCCTACGGAGCTTTCTTT
CASLGKLRLPYGAFF
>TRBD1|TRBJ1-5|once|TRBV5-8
TGTGCCAGCAGCCCGGACAGGGGGCTAACCTTCCCCAATCAGCCCCAGCATTTT
CASSPDRGLTFPNQPQHF
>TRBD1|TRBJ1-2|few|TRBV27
TGTGCCAGCAGGCAGGGACAGGGACCCCCTAACTATGGCTACACCTTC
CASRQGQGPPNYGYTF
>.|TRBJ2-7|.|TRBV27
TGTGCCAGCAGTTTCGCAGGCCGCTCCTACGAGCAGTACTTC
CASSFAGRSYEQYF
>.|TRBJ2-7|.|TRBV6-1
TGTGCCAGCAGTGAAGCCCTACAGCCCCACTACGAGCAGTACTTC
CASSEALQPHYEQYF
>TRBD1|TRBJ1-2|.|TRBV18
TGTGCCAGCTCACCTCAAAGGGACAGGGGTTATGGCTACACCTTC
CASSPQRDRGYGYTF
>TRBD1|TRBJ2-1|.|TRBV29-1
TGCAGCGTTGGTCGCGGGACAGGGGGTCATGAGCAGTTCTTC
CSVGRGTGGHEQFF
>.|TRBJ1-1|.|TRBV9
TGTGCCAGCAGCGTGAGGCCGGGTCCGAACACTGAAGCTTTCTTT
CASSVRPGPNTEAFF
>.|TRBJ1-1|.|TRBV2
TGTGCCAGCAGTGCCGAGACAACATTGAACACTGAAGCTTTCTTT
CASSAETTLNTEAFF
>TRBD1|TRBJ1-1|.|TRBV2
TGTGCCAGCAATCCCACAGGGGGGCCCACTGAAGCTTTCTTT
CASNPTGGPTEAFF
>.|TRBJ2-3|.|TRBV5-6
TGTGCCAGCAGCCTTAGGGGGATTGGCACAGAGACGCAGTATTTT
CASSLRGIGTETQYF
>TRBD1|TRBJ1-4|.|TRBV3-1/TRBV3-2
TGTGCCAGCAGAGGGGAAAGGGGGCTAGCTAATGAAAAACTGTTTTTT
CASRGERGLANEKLFF
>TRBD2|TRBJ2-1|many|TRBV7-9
TGTGCCAGCAGCTTAGCTCCGGGACTAGCGGGGGGAGGCAATGAGCAGTTCTTC
CASSLAPGLAGGGNEQFF
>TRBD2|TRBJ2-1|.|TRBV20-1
TGCAGTGCTAAGCGGGAGAATGAGCAGTTCTTC
CSAKRENEQFF